Presented here are 31 T cell receptor beta chains from one specimen sequenced in a study of early T cells in non-severe SARS-CoV-2 infection. Using its own MiXCR run on the 5' RACE reads, TCRdb lists one record per CDR3 protein. Found here are some 50,000 distinct CDR3 sequences, less than 4.5% of them singletons; the top ten hold around 6%. Sequenced material: whole blood. Receptors were obtained from an adult who was a healthcare worker with PCR-confirmed SARS-CoV-2 infection or an uninfected control (not recorded which).

This clonotype was detected ten times or more. CDR3 region: CASSSRPPALTDTQYF. CDR3 coding DNA: TGTGCCAGCAGCTCCCGTCCGCCAGCTCTCACAGATACGCAGTATTTT. The chain joins TRBV5-4 to TRBJ2-3; D unclear. This CDR3 spans 16 amino acids. Germline V gene data show CDR1 as SGHNT and CDR2 as YYREEE (reference sequence). With 3 bases removed from V and 2 bases from J, the gap between germline ends came to 16 bases.

Many counts were recorded for this clonotype. J is TRBJ1-5 and V is TRBV19; D unclear. The CDR3 length is 14 residues. The V gene lost 7 bases and the J gene lost 0 bases, with 10 bases spanning the gap. The germline V gene encodes CDR1 LNHDA and CDR2 SQIVND (reference sequence). The CDR3: CASTMRYSNQPQHF. CDR3 bases: TGTGCCAGTACCATGCGGTATAGCAATCAGCCCCAGCATTTT.

The chain employs TRBV11-3 and TRBJ1-2, with D hard to call. V was trimmed by 7 bases and J by 1 base, leaving 13 bases between them. CDR1 SGHNT and CDR2 YENEEA come from the germline V gene. The CDR3 has 14 residues. The CDR3 DNA is TGTGCCAGCATCGTATCAGAGGATAACTATGGCTACACCTTC. It translates to CASIVSEDNYGYTF.

This clonotype occurred many times. The genes are TRBV5-1 and TRBJ2-6; D may be TRBD1 (6 bases). The CDR3 consists of 16 residues. Trimming left V 4 bases short and J 1 base short, with 12 bases between. Germline loops: CDR1 SGHRS, CDR2 YFSETQ. The CDR3 coding sequence is TGCGCCAGCAGCCCACGTACAGGGTCTGGGGCCAACGTCCTGACTTTC. Translated, it gives CASSPRTGSGANVLTF. Complete variable domain (other parts from reference TRBV5-1 and TRBJ2-6): KAGVTQTPRYLIKTRGQQVTLSCSPISGHRSVSWYQQTPGQGLQFLFEYFSETQRNKGNFPGRFSGRQFSNSRSEMNVSTLELGDSALYLCASSPRTGSGANVLTFGAGSRLTVL.

There are a few counts of this clonotype. The chain uses TRBV20-1 and TRBJ2-7; D is perhaps TRBD2 (5 bases). V shed 5 bases and J shed 5 bases, with 16 bases lying between them. This CDR3 spans 13 amino acids. Per the germline V gene, CDR1 is DFQATT and CDR2 is SNEGSKA (reference sequence). The CDR3: CSAPLGSFHEQYF. The CDR3 nucleotides read TGCAGTGCTCCACTGGGGAGTTTCCACGAGCAGTACTTC.

This clonotype came up many times. The chain links TRBV4-1 to TRBJ2-1, with 10 bases lining up with TRBD1. Germline values: CDR1 MGHRA, CDR2 YSYEKL. Trimming took 4 bases from V and 7 from J; bases not matched to a gene: 10. This CDR3 is built from 16 residues. Written as DNA, the CDR3 is TGCGCCAGCAGCCGGACCAAGGGACAGGGGAGAAATGAGCAGTTCTTC. This translates into CASSRTKGQGRNEQFF.

This clonotype was observed a few times. V usage is TRBV6-2 or TRBV6-3 and J usage is TRBJ2-1; D is perhaps TRBD2 (6 bases). Trimming stripped 8 bases from V and 4 bases from J, with 30 bases between. The CDR3 contains 19 residues. In germline, CDR1 is MNHEY, CDR2 SVGEGT. The CDR3 DNA is TGTGCCAGCCGCATCCGGGGGACGCTTTCTCGGGCCCGGTACAATGAGCAGTTCTTC. Its protein is CASRIRGTLSRARYNEQFF.

This chain connects TRBV6-2 or TRBV6-3 to TRBJ2-1; D assignment may be TRBD1 or TRBD2 (5 bases each). This CDR3 comprises 15 residues. Germline V CDR1 and CDR2: MNHEY, SVGEGT. The V end was cut by 2 bases, the J end by 0 bases, with 8 bases between. CDR3 sequence (DNA): TGTGCCAGCAGTTACGGGGACGGCTCCTACAATGAGCAGTTCTTC. This translates into CASSYGDGSYNEQFF.

V is TRBV5-1 and J is TRBJ2-3; TRBD1 matches at 11 bases. Germline CDR1 and CDR2: SGHRS and YFSETQ. After removal of 4 bases from V and 5 bases from J, the junction contained 6 bases not matched to a gene. This CDR3 comprises 15 residues. CDR3 region: CASSPGQGAVDTQYF. DNA of the CDR3: TGCGCCAGCAGCCCTGGACAGGGGGCTGTAGATACGCAGTATTTT. Full variable domain (remainder filled in from reference TRBV5-1 and TRBJ2-3): KAGVTQTPRYLIKTRGQQVTLSCSPISGHRSVSWYQQTPGQGLQFLFEYFSETQRNKGNFPGRFSGRQFSNSRSEMNVSTLELGDSALYLCASSPGQGAVDTQYFGPGTRLTVL.

This clonotype was seen at least ten times. The V and J genes are TRBV7-2 and TRBJ2-5; 8 bases line up with TRBD2. The CDR3 is 15 residues long. Germline CDR1 and CDR2: SGHTA and FQGNSA. Trimming cost V 7 bases and J 3 bases; bases outside gene matches: 10. CDR3 loop: CASTHLGAGEETQYF. The DNA for the CDR3 is TGTGCCAGCACCCACCTAGGAGCGGGGGAAGAGACCCAGTACTTC.

This clonotype was picked up a small number of times. The chain has TRBV10-3 and TRBJ2-3; D is perhaps TRBD2 (5 bases). Germline V gene sequence: CDR1 ENHRY, CDR2 SYGVKD. This CDR3 contains 12 residues. The V end lost 6 bases, the J end lost 6 bases, and 10 bases lay between the germline ends. The CDR3 DNA follows: TGTGCCATCAGGGTCGGGGTGGATACGCAGTATTTT. Protein: CAIRVGVDTQYF.

There are a few counts of this clonotype. This chain connects TRBV6-6 to TRBJ1-6; D is uncertain. V lost 7 bases and J lost 0, with 19 bases in between. Germline V gives CDR1 MNHNY, CDR2 SVGAGI (reference sequence). This CDR3 region has 18 residues. CDR3: CASTSTRAPSSYNSPLHF. The CDR3 DNA sequence: TGTGCCAGCACCTCAACCCGGGCTCCGAGCTCCTATAATTCACCCCTCCACTTT.

This clonotype turned up a few times. CDR3 region: CASSQGGAGGRETQYF. Written as DNA, the CDR3 is TGTGCCAGCAGCCAAGGAGGTGCGGGAGGGAGAGAGACCCAGTACTTC. The chain links TRBV3-1 to TRBJ2-5; 9 nucleotides agree with TRBD2. The germline CDR1 and CDR2 sequences are LGHDT and YNNKEL (reference sequence). The trim removed 1 base at V and 4 bases at J, leaving 7 bases unmatched. CDR3 size: 16 residues.

This clonotype appeared many times. The chain employs TRBV11-3 and TRBJ1-5, with D unresolved. CDR1 and CDR2 from the germline V gene are SGHNT and YENEEA. The CDR3 has 16 amino acids. Between the trimmed V and J ends, which lost 1 base and 2 bases, there was a span of 12 bases. The CDR3 sequence: CASSLVAWVGNQPQHF. The CDR3 coding sequence is TGTGCCAGCAGCTTAGTCGCTTGGGTCGGCAATCAGCCCCAGCATTTT. The complete variable domain, with remaining parts taken from reference TRBV11-3 and TRBJ1-5, reads EAGVVQSPRYKIIEKKQPVAFWCNPISGHNTLYWYLQNLGQGPELLIRYENEEAVDDSQLPKDRFSAERLKGVDSTLKIQPAELGDSAVYLCASSLVAWVGNQPQHFGDGTRLSIL.

This clonotype was counted many times. CDR3 sequence reads: CASSAGFSGNTIYF. The CDR3 coding sequence is TGTGCCAGCAGTGCAGGCTTCTCTGGAAACACCATATATTTT. The genes are TRBV12-3 or TRBV12-4 and TRBJ1-3; D ambiguous. The CDR3 consists of 14 residues. The V and J ends lost 5 bases and 0 bases respectively, with 8 bases between them.

This clonotype came up many times. The genes are TRBV7-2 and TRBJ1-2; 7 bases are shared with TRBD1. The CDR3 consists of 14 residues. Germline V lookup: CDR1 SGHTA, CDR2 FQGNSA. Trimming removed 5 bases from V and 2 bases from J; junction bases left unmatched: 5. The CDR3 region has the DNA TGTGCCAGCAGCCCTGGGACAGTAAACTATGGCTACACCTTC. Its translation: CASSPGTVNYGYTF.

Ten or more counts support this clonotype. V is TRBV19 and J is TRBJ2-7; 9 nucleotides agree with TRBD1. This CDR3 is built from 15 residues. The V and J ends lost 4 bases and 3 bases, in that order; junction bases with no gene match: 7. The germline gives CDR1 LNHDA, CDR2 SQIVND (reference sequence). The CDR3 loop is CASSTTGTGSYEQYF. As DNA, the CDR3 is TGTGCCAGTAGTACGACCGGGACAGGGAGCTACGAGCAGTACTTC.

This clonotype appeared many times. The rearrangement joins TRBV18 to TRBJ1-4; D call uncertain. CDR1 and CDR2 from the germline V gene are KGHSH and LQKENI. This CDR3 comprises 11 residues. V was trimmed by 2 bases and J by 10 bases, leaving 5 bases between them. The CDR3 DNA sequence: TGTGCCAGCTCACCAAGTGGAAAACTGTTTTTT. Protein: CASSPSGKLFF.

V and J are TRBV20-1 and TRBJ2-3; 8 bases match TRBD2. Germline CDR1 and CDR2: DFQATT and SNEGSKA (reference sequence). This CDR3 region has 15 residues. J gave up 3 bases and V 6 bases, and 11 bases lay outside the gene matches. The CDR3 DNA is TGCAGTGCCGGGAGGGACGGCAGAGGAACAGATACGCAGTATTTT. This sequence encodes CSAGRDGRGTDTQYF.

This clonotype was counted ten times or more. This chain joins TRBV5-6 and TRBJ2-4; 8 bases align to TRBD1. The CDR3 has 14 amino acids. CDR1 and CDR2 from the germline V gene are SGHDT and YYEEEE. Trimming removed 0 bases from V and 4 bases from J; junction bases left unmatched: 0. CDR3 nucleotide sequence: TGTGCCAGCAGCTTGGGGACAGGGAAAAACATTCAGTACTTC. Residues: CASSLGTGKNIQYF.

A few counts support this clonotype. The V and J genes are TRBV20-1 and TRBJ2-1, with TRBD2 matching over 8 bases. After removal of 0 bases from V and 8 bases from J, the junction contained 12 bases not matched to a gene. CDR1 and CDR2 from the germline V gene are DFQATT and SNEGSKA (reference sequence). This CDR3 contains 16 residues. The chain's CDR3 is CSARDLMVAGRHEQFF. The CDR3 nucleotides are TGCAGTGCTAGAGATCTCATGGTAGCGGGGCGGCATGAGCAGTTCTTC.

The sample holds a few counts of this clonotype. J is TRBJ2-1 and V is TRBV18, with a tentative D call TRBD2 (5 bases). CDR1 and CDR2 (germline): KGHSH, LQKENI. V gave up 3 bases and J gave up 3 bases, with 6 bases separating them. The CDR3 loop spans 13 amino acids. CDR3 in amino acids: CASSPDYYNEQFF. As DNA, the CDR3 is TGTGCCAGCTCACCTGACTACTACAATGAGCAGTTCTTC.

In this sample, this clonotype turned up many times. CDR3 DNA sequence: TGTGCCAGCAGCCCCTGGACAGGGGACTACGAGCAGTACTTC. As protein: CASSPWTGDYEQYF. This chain joins TRBV5-5 and TRBJ2-7; 9 nucleotides align to TRBD1. Per the germline V gene, CDR1 is SGHKS and CDR2 is YYEKEE (reference sequence). CDR3 length equals 14 residues. J was trimmed by 3 bases and V by 4 bases; bases with no gene match: 5.

V usage is TRBV29-1 and J usage is TRBJ2-7; 11 nucleotides line up with TRBD2. This CDR3 is built from 13 residues. Germline lookup yields CDR1 SQVTM and CDR2 ANQGSEA. Trimming removed 6 bases from V and 2 bases from J; junction bases left unmatched: 3. CDR3 amino acids: CSVGTSGPYEQYF. For the CDR3, the DNA is TGCAGCGTGGGGACTAGCGGCCCCTACGAGCAGTACTTC.

This clonotype turned up a few times. The gene calls are TRBV5-1 and TRBJ1-1; the match to TRBD1 covers 8 bases. This CDR3 spans 14 amino acids. The junction had 5 bases not matched to a gene; V was cut back by 5 bases and J by 2 bases. Germline CDR1 is SGHRS and CDR2 is YFSETQ. Here the CDR3 DNA reads TGCGCCAGCAGTATAACAGGGGGAAACACTGAAGCTTTCTTT. The encoded protein is CASSITGGNTEAFF. Combining the CDR3 with reference TRBV5-1 and TRBJ1-1 gives the whole variable domain KAGVTQTPRYLIKTRGQQVTLSCSPISGHRSVSWYQQTPGQGLQFLFEYFSETQRNKGNFPGRFSGRQFSNSRSEMNVSTLELGDSALYLCASSITGGNTEAFFGQGTRLTVV.

This clonotype was detected ten times or more. In DNA, the CDR3 is TGCGCCAGCTCCTGGCGGTCCCAAGAGACCCAGTACTTC. It codes for CASSWRSQETQYF. The genes are TRBV10-2 and TRBJ2-5; unclear D gene. The CDR3 runs to 13 residues. Germline V CDR1 and CDR2: WSHSY, SAAADI. Trimming took off 8 bases at V and 1 base at J, with 11 bases between the two ends.

This clonotype was recorded many times. The genes are TRBV18 and TRBJ1-1; 7 nucleotides match TRBD1. Germline trimming cut 3 bases from V and 8 bases from J; bases unmatched to any gene: 9. There are 14 residues in the CDR3. Germline V CDR1 and CDR2: KGHSH, LQKENI. The CDR3 is CASSPGQPGVEAFF. The CDR3 DNA reads as TGTGCCAGCTCACCGGGACAGCCTGGCGTCGAAGCTTTCTTT.

This clonotype showed up just a few times. The germline gene is not matched at one end of the junction; a read error may be the cause. The chain couples TRBV7-9 to TRBJ1-3; D unresolved. The germline CDR1 and CDR2 sequences are SEHNR and FQNEAQ (reference sequence). The CDR3 is made up of 12 amino acids. The CDR3 sequence: CVSSPQGNTIYF. CDR3 DNA: TGTGTCAGCAGCCCGCAGGGAAACACCATATATTTT. The whole variable domain, remainder taken from reference TRBV7-9 and TRBJ1-3, is DTGVSQNPRHKITKRGQNVTFRCDPISEHNRLYWYRQTLGQGPEFLTYFQNEAQLEKSRLLSDRFSAERPKGSFSTLEIQRTEQGDSAMYLCVSSPQGNTIYFGEGSWLTVV.

This clonotype has at least ten counts. The rearrangement joins TRBV20-1 to TRBJ2-1, with TRBD2 matching over 10 bases. The V and J ends lost 4 bases and 10 bases, in that order; junction bases with no gene match: 10. The germline V gene has CDR1 DFQATT and CDR2 SNEGSKA (reference sequence). This CDR3 spans 14 amino acids. The CDR3 coding sequence is TGCAGTGCTATTAAAGCGGGAGGGTACGACGAGCAGTTCTTC. As protein: CSAIKAGGYDEQFF.

Many counts were recorded for this clonotype. V and J are TRBV10-2 and TRBJ2-7; D gene ambiguous. V gave up 3 bases and J gave up 6 bases, with 18 bases separating them. The germline CDR1 and CDR2 sequences are WSHSY and SAAADI. CDR3 size: 15 residues. This CDR3 reads CASSDPSATLGEQYF. CDR3 sequence (DNA): TGCGCCAGCAGTGACCCAAGCGCGACCTTGGGCGAGCAGTACTTC.

This clonotype was found many times. This sequence joins TRBV5-1 and TRBJ1-1, with 8 bases fitting TRBD1. CDR3 length equals 13 residues. Trimming removed 3 bases from V and 3 bases from J; junction bases left unmatched: 1. Germline V gene sequence: CDR1 SGHRS, CDR2 YFSETQ. CDR3 sequence reads: CASSSTGDTEAFF. The CDR3 DNA sequence: TGCGCCAGCAGCTCGACAGGGGACACTGAAGCTTTCTTT. Drawing the rest from reference TRBV5-1 and TRBJ1-1, the complete variable domain is KAGVTQTPRYLIKTRGQQVTLSCSPISGHRSVSWYQQTPGQGLQFLFEYFSETQRNKGNFPGRFSGRQFSNSRSEMNVSTLELGDSALYLCASSSTGDTEAFFGQGTRLTVV.